This T cell receptor (beta chain) was sequenced for a study of PD-L1 blockade in urothelial cancer. Study-wide background: Blood analysis took place 3 weeks (second dose) and 6 weeks after treatment start.

CDR3 length equals 15 residues. Trimming cost V 6 bases and J 4 bases; bases outside gene matches: 6. Germline V gene lookup returns CDR1 MDHEN and CDR2 SYDVKM. This table comes from immunoSEQ multiplex PCR, and its TCRdb copy is limited to in-frame clones, with some not included. The data contain roughly 120,000 clones, around 93% of them singletons. Stated time point: peripheral blood 6 weeks after treatment start. The receptor was isolated from a man aged 55 to 70 with urothelial cancer. The chain combines TRBV28 with TRBJ2-2; 9 bases fit TRBD1. Sequenced material: PBMCs, taken around atezolizumab (anti-PD-L1) treatment. The CDR3 loop is CASRRGQGFTGELFF. The CDR3 DNA is TGTGCCAGCAGACGGGGACAGGGTTTCACCGGGGAGCTGTTTTTT.